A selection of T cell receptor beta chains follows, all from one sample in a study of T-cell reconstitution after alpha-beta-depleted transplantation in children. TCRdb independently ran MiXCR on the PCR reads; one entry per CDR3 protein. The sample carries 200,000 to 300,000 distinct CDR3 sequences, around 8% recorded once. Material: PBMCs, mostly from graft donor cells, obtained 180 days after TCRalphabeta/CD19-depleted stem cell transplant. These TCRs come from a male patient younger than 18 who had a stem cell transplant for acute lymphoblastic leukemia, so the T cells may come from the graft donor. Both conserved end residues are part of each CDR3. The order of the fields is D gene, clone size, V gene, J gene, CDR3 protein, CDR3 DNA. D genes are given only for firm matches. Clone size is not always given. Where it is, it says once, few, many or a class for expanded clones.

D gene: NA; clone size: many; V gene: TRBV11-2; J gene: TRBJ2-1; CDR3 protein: CASSFGPEQFF; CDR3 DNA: TGTGCCAGCAGCTTTGGACCTGAGCAGTTCTTC
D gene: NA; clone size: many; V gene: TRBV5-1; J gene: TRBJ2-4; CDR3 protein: CASSLGRATNIQYF; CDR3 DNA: TGCGCCAGCAGCCTTGGCAGGGCCACAAACATTCAGTACTTC
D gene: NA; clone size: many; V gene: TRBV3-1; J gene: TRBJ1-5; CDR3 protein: CASSQGPLNQPQHF; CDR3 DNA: TGTGCCAGCAGCCAAGGACCCCTCAATCAGCCCCAGCATTTT
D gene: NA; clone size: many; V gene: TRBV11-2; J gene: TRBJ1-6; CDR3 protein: CASSLGQNSPLHF; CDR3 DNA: TGTGCCAGCAGCTTAGGACAGAATTCACCCCTCCACTTT
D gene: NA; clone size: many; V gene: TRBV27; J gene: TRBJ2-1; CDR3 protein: CATGPFNEQFF; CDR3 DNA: TGTGCCACCGGACCTTTCAATGAGCAGTTCTTC
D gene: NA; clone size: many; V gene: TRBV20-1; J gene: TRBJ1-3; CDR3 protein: CSAARDIRSSGNTIYF; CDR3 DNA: TGCAGTGCGGCACGGGACATAAGGAGCTCTGGAAACACCATATATTTT
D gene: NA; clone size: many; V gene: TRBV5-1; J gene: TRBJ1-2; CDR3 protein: CASRPGQREGYTF; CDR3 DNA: TGCGCCAGCAGGCCAGGACAGAGGGAAGGCTACACCTTC
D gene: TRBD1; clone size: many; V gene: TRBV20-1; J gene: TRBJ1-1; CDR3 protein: CSARDRANTEAFF; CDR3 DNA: TGCAGTGCTCGGGACAGGGCGAACACTGAAGCTTTCTTT
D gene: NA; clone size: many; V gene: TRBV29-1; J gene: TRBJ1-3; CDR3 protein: CSVGSPTGNTIYF; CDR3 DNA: TGCAGCGTTGGTAGCCCCACTGGAAACACCATATATTTT
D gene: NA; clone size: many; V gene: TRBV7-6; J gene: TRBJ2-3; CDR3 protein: CASSLVGGQSTDTQYF; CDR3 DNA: TGTGCCAGCAGCTTAGTCGGGGGACAGAGCACAGATACGCAGTATTTT
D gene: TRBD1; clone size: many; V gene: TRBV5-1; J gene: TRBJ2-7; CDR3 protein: CASSTGQVNYEQHF; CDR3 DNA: TGCGCCAGCAGCACGGGACAGGTCAATTACGAGCAGCACTTC
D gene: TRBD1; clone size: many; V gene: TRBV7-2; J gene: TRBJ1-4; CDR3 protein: CASSPHRGSNEKLFF; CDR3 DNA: TGTGCCAGCAGCCCCCACAGGGGGTCGAATGAAAAACTGTTTTTT
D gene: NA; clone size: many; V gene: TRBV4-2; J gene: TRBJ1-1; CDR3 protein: CASSQDKGSNTEAFF; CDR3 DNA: TGTGCCAGCAGCCAAGATAAGGGGTCGAACACTGAAGCTTTCTTT
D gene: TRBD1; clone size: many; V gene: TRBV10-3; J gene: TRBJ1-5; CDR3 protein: CAIRGEGQGGNQPQHF; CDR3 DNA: TGTGCCATCAGGGGCGAGGGACAGGGGGGAAATCAGCCCCAGCATTTT
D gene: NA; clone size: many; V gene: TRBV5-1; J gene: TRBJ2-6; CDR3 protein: CASSLISAGANVLTF; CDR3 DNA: TGCGCCAGCAGCCTAATAAGTGCCGGGGCCAACGTCCTGACTTTC
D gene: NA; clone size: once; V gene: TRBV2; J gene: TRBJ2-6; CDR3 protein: CASSQRGATGANVLTF; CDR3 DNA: TGTGCCAGCAGTCAGAGGGGGGCGACGGGGGCCAACGTCCTGACTTTC
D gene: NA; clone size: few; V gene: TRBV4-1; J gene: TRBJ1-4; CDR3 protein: CASSQGKGGEKLFF; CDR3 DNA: TGCGCCAGCAGCCAAGGAAAGGGGGGAGAAAAACTGTTTTTT
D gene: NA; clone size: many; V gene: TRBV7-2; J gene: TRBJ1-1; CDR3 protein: CASSLISGHEAFF; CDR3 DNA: TGTGCCAGCAGCTTAATTTCAGGGCATGAAGCTTTCTTT
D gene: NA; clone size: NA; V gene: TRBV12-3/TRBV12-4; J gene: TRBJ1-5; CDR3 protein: CASTPNRDNQPQHF; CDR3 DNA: TGTGCCAGCACCCCTAACAGGGACAATCAGCCCCAGCATTTT
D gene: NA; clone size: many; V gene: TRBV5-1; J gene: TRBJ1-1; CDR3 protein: CASSLVTGVNTEAFF; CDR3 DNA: TGCGCCAGCAGCTTGGTGACAGGAGTGAACACTGAAGCTTTCTTT
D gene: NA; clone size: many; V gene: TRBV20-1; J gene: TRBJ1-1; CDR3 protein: CSATTGMNTEAFF; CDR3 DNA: TGCAGTGCCACGACAGGAATGAACACTGAAGCTTTCTTT
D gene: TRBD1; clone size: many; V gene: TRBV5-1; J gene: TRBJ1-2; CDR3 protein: CASSPTGDYGYTF; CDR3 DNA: TGCGCCAGCAGCCCGACAGGGGACTATGGCTACACCTTC
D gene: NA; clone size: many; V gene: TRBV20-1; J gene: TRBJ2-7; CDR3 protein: CSAKVASYEQYF; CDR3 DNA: TGCAGTGCTAAGGTTGCCTCCTACGAGCAGTACTTC
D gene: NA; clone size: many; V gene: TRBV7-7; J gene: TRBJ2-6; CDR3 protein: CASSLPARAGANVLTF; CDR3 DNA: TGTGCTAGCAGCTTACCCGCGCGTGCTGGGGCCAACGTCCTGACTTTC
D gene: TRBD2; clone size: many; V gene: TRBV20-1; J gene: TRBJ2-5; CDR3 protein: CSARVGTTQETQYF; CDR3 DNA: TGCAGTGCTAGGGTTGGGACTACTCAAGAGACCCAGTACTTC
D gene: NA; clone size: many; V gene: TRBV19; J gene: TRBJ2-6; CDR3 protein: CASSIMRNGANVLTF; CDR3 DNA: TGTGCCAGTAGTATCATGAGGAACGGGGCCAACGTCCTGACTTTC
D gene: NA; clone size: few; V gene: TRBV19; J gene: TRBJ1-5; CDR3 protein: CASSIRRISLGSNQPQHF; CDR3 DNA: TGTGCCAGTAGTATTAGGAGGATCTCACTTGGGAGCAATCAGCCCCAGCATTTT
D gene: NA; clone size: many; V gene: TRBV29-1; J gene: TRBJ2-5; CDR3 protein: CSVDPGGTQYF; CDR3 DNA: TGCAGCGTTGATCCAGGAGGGACCCAGTACTTC
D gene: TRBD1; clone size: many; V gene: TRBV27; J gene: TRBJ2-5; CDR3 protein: CASSRQGQETQYF; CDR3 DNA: TGTGCCAGCAGCCGACAGGGGCAAGAGACCCAGTACTTC
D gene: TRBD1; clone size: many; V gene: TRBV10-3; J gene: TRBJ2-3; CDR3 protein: CAISEQRDRGLYF; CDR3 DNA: TGTGCCATCAGTGAGCAGAGGGACAGGGGGTTGTATTTT
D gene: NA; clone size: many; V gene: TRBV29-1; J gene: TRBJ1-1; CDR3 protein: CSVEVKGRHTEAFF; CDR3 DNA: TGCAGCGTTGAAGTAAAGGGCCGGCACACTGAAGCTTTCTTT
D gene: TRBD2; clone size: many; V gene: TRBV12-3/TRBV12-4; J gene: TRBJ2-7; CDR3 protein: CASSLASGSSYEQYF; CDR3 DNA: TGTGCCAGCAGTTTGGCAAGCGGGAGCTCCTACGAGCAGTACTTC